This T cell receptor beta chain was found in a study of T cell responses to AZD1222 COVID-19 vaccine. Points from the study as a whole: Most donors were white British and more were female, and clonal diversity was possibly underestimated. Researchers took repertoire samples only after the peak T cell response had come. CD4 TCRs linked to vaccination spanned spike, dominating at 160-218 and 743-854.

Comment on this clone: Its antigen remains unknown.

Some clones are missing from TCRdb's copy, which holds only in-frame ones; the method was immunoSEQ multiplex PCR. The sample has under 150,000 clones; around 90% are singletons. The CDR3 sequence is 17 residues long. Trimming cost V 5 bases and J 3 bases; bases outside gene matches: 12. Germline V gives CDR1 SGHTA, CDR2 FQGTGA. Sequences were derived from peripheral blood, sampled 28 days after the second AZD1222 dose. The V and J genes are TRBV7-3 and TRBJ2-2; 7 bases are a match to TRBD1. The TCR sequence derives from an adult who received the AZD1222 COVID-19 vaccine. This chain's CDR3 is CASSQHPGQIDTGELFF. DNA of the CDR3: TGTGCCAGCAGCCAACATCCGGGACAGATCGACACCGGGGAGCTGTTTTTT.